Shown below are 20 T cell receptor beta chains from a single sample sequenced in a study of Tregs in tolerant kidney transplant recipients. The data were produced by immunoSEQ multiplex PCR, yet TCRdb's version contains in-frame clones alone and is incomplete. The table records about 64,000 clones, about 87% of them present only once. Related graft donors supplied nonmyeloablative bone marrow transplants, and mixed chimerism was transient. Material: CD4+ T cells from blood (PBMCs), obtained 6 months after the transplant. These receptors originate from a human patient who received a combined kidney and bone marrow transplant. A subset of T cells may come from the graft donor.

The genes are TRBV5-1 and TRBJ2-2, with D uncertain. V dropped 4 bases and J dropped 6 bases, with 10 bases sitting between them. From germline, CDR1 is SGHRS and CDR2 YFSETQ. There are 13 residues in the CDR3. In DNA, the CDR3 is TGCGCCAGCAGCCCCACAGTGGCCGGGGAGCTGTTTTTT. This codes for CASSPTVAGELFF.

As DNA, the CDR3 is TGTGCCAGCAGCGGCGGGACAGGGACTTACTACGAGCAGTACTTC. Translated, it gives CASSGGTGTYYEQYF. This chain links TRBV5-4 with TRBJ2-7; TRBD1 aligns across 9 bases. V was pared by 4 bases and J by 3 bases, with 8 bases of the junction left unmatched. The CDR3 consists of 15 residues. The germline gives CDR1 SGHNT, CDR2 YYREEE (reference sequence).

This chain links TRBV7-9 with TRBJ1-2, with D perhaps matching TRBD1 (5 bases). Trimming removed 2 bases at V and 2 bases at J, with 9 bases between. Germline V lookup: CDR1 SEHNR, CDR2 FQNEAQ (reference sequence). The length of the CDR3 is 14 residues. This CDR3 reads CASSLPQGNYGYTF. CDR3 DNA sequence: TGTGCCAGCAGCTTACCGCAGGGCAACTATGGCTACACCTTC.

A note on this clone: Germline and junction disagree at one end, which may indicate a read error. Other DNA variants within this sample encode the same CDR3. The chain is built from TRBV7-8 and TRBJ1-6, with a weak D call TRBD1 (6 bases). The CDR3 has 13 residues. Germline loops: CDR1 SGHVS, CDR2 FQNEAQ. In nucleotides, the CDR3 is TGTGCCAGCAGCACAACAGGGAATTCCCCCCTCCACTTT. Amino acids: CASSTTGNSPLHF.

V gene TRBV4-1 combines with J gene TRBJ2-7, with 12 positions matching TRBD2. The V gene's germline CDR1 is MGHRA and CDR2 YSYEKL. This CDR3 is built from 17 residues. V was pared by 1 base and J by 3 bases, with 7 bases of the junction left unmatched. The CDR3 DNA reads as TGCGCCAGCAGCCAAGTATGGGAGACTAGCGGGAGCTACGAGCAGTACTTC. Protein product: CASSQVWETSGSYEQYF.

Here the CDR3 DNA reads TGTGCCAGCAGCTTTGTGACAGGGGATAGCAATCAGCCCCAGCATTTT. Its translation is CASSFVTGDSNQPQHF. The chain is built from TRBV7-2 and TRBJ1-5, with 8 bases aligning to TRBD1. The CDR3 totals 16 residues. Germline values: CDR1 SGHTA, CDR2 FQGNSA. Trimming removed 3 bases from V and 0 bases from J; junction bases left unmatched: 4.

The rearrangement joins TRBV6-5 to TRBJ2-7; TRBD2 is a possible D gene (7 bases). From germline, CDR1 is MNHEY and CDR2 SVGAGI. This CDR3 is built from 14 residues. V shed 5 bases and J shed 4 bases, with 15 bases lying between them. The CDR3 DNA sequence: TGTGCCAGCAGTGAATGGGAGGGGACATACGAGCAGTACTTC. As protein: CASSEWEGTYEQYF.

To note about this clone: The germline gene is not matched at one end of the junction; a read error may be the cause. Other DNA sequences in the same sample also yield this CDR3. The chain has TRBV5-4 and TRBJ1-6; TRBD1 aligns across 7 bases. The CDR3 runs to 14 residues. Germline V gene lookup returns CDR1 SGHNT and CDR2 YYREEE (reference sequence). CDR3 in DNA: TGTGCCAGCACCGGGACAGACTATAATTCCCCCCTCCACTTT. It yields the protein CASTGTDYNSPLHF.

This rearrangement joins TRBV5-4 to TRBJ2-7, with D tentatively TRBD1 (6 bases). The CDR3 totals 15 residues. Germline V gene sequence: CDR1 SGHNT, CDR2 YYREEE (reference sequence). V was clipped by 1 base and J by 4 bases, with 15 bases between them. This CDR3 reads CASSLFGTSKYEQYF. For the CDR3, the DNA is TGTGCCAGCAGCTTGTTCGGGACAAGCAAGTACGAGCAGTACTTC.

This clone occurred once. This chain uses TRBV5-1 with TRBJ2-2, with 9 bases identical to TRBD2. The CDR3 contains 16 residues. V lost 0 bases, J lost 6 bases, and 6 bases stayed unmatched. Germline V gene data show CDR1 as SGHRS and CDR2 as YFSETQ. The CDR3 region has the DNA TGCGCCAGCAGCTTGGCCGGGACTAGCAGGTCCGGGGAGCTGTTTTTT. Translation gives CASSLAGTSRSGELFF. The entire variable domain, with the rest obtained from reference TRBV5-1 and TRBJ2-2, is as follows: KAGVTQTPRYLIKTRGQQVTLSCSPISGHRSVSWYQQTPGQGLQFLFEYFSETQRNKGNFPGRFSGRQFSNSRSEMNVSTLELGDSALYLCASSLAGTSRSGELFFGEGSRLTVL.

The V gene is TRBV7-2, the J gene TRBJ1-4; D is perhaps TRBD1 (6 bases). The CDR3 is 15 amino acids. Trimming left V 3 bases short and J 0 bases short, with 8 bases between. Per germline, CDR1 SGHTA and CDR2 FQGNSA. CDR3 amino acids: CASSFWTATNEKLFF. The CDR3 nucleotides read TGTGCCAGCAGCTTTTGGACAGCAACTAATGAAAAACTGTTTTTT.

The chain employs TRBV12-5 and TRBJ2-6; 8 positions match TRBD2. The V segment lost 2 bases and the J segment 0 bases; nucleotides outside the gene matches: 6. Germline values: CDR1 LGHNT, CDR2 FRNRAP. CDR3 length: 18 amino acids. In DNA form, the CDR3 reads TGTGCTAGTGGTTTGATATTGGGACTAGTCTCTGGGGCCAACGTCCTGACTTTC. It is translated as CASGLILGLVSGANVLTF.

The chain recombines TRBV28 with TRBJ2-7; 8 nucleotides align to TRBD1. The CDR3 has 15 amino acids. Germline assignment: CDR1 MDHEN and CDR2 SYDVKM. J lost 0 bases, V lost 6 bases, and 7 bases had no gene match. CDR3 DNA sequence: TGTGCCAGCAGCCAATGGACAGGGCCCTCCTACGAGCAGTACTTC. This encodes CASSQWTGPSYEQYF.

The rearrangement links TRBV7-8 to TRBJ1-5; D remains ambiguous. The V and J ends lost 5 bases and 3 bases respectively, with 17 bases between them. The length of the CDR3 is 16 residues. Germline assignment: CDR1 SGHVS and CDR2 FQNEAQ. DNA for the CDR3: TGTGCCAGCAGCCCTTGGACGGGGATCGTCAATCAGCCCCAGCATTTT. Encoded protein: CASSPWTGIVNQPQHF.

This clone came up once. Additional DNA sequences in this sample encode the identical CDR3. This chain connects TRBV5-1 to TRBJ2-5, with 7 bases aligning to TRBD2. CDR3 length: 14 amino acids. Germline assignment: CDR1 SGHRS and CDR2 YFSETQ. The ends lost 6 bases at V and 1 base at J; junction bases unmatched: 6. The CDR3 nucleotides are TGCGCCAGCACTCACGGACTAGTCCAAGAGACCCAGTACTTC. Translating gives CASTHGLVQETQYF.

The chain uses TRBV7-2 and TRBJ2-1; D possibly corresponds to TRBD2 (5 bases). Germline V gene sequence: CDR1 SGHTA, CDR2 FQGNSA. The CDR3 consists of 14 residues. The V gene lost 7 bases and the J gene lost 3 bases, with 13 bases spanning the gap. The CDR3 loop reads CASNPLGVYNEQFF. DNA of the CDR3: TGTGCCAGCAACCCCCTCGGGGTCTACAATGAGCAGTTCTTC.

This clone was seen only a few times. This sequence joins TRBV6-5 and TRBJ2-7; TRBD2 matches at 8 bases. The CDR3 length is 14 residues. Germline assignment: CDR1 MNHEY and CDR2 SVGAGI. J lost 1 base, V lost 2 bases, and 1 base had no gene match. The CDR3 loop reads CASSYKRESYEQYF. CDR3 sequence (DNA): TGTGCCAGCAGTTACAAGCGGGAGTCCTACGAGCAGTACTTC.

The chain has TRBV18 and TRBJ1-2, with 10 bases aligning to TRBD1. The CDR3 is 14 amino acids. The J segment lost 6 bases and the V segment lost 3 bases, leaving 4 bases of the junction unmatched. Germline V gene data show CDR1 as KGHSH and CDR2 as LQKENI. In DNA form, the CDR3 reads TGTGCCAGCTCACCGGGACAGGGGAAGGATGGCTACACCTTC. Its translation: CASSPGQGKDGYTF.

The chain links TRBV5-1 to TRBJ2-2; perhaps TRBD1 as D (6 bases). CDR3 size: 15 residues. V lost 4 bases and J lost 4, with 14 bases in between. Germline V gives CDR1 SGHRS, CDR2 YFSETQ. CDR3: CASSRAGVVTGELFF. The DNA for the CDR3 is TGCGCCAGCAGCCGGGCAGGGGTCGTCACCGGGGAGCTGTTTTTT.

A single count supports this clone. The chain recombines TRBV19 with TRBJ2-7, with 8 positions matching TRBD1. With V trimmed by 5 bases and J by 8 bases, 17 bases remained unmatched. This CDR3 is 16 amino acids long. CDR1 is LNHDA and CDR2 is SQIVND in the germline V gene (reference sequence). The CDR3 protein is CASSSTGARLLLQQYF. DNA of the CDR3: TGTGCCAGTAGTTCGACAGGGGCTCGGCTACTACTCCAGCAGTACTTC.